This is a list of T cell receptor beta chains from one sample in a study of metastatic and nonmetastatic thyroid tumors. TCRdb re-clonotyped the PCR reads via MiXCR. This table holds under 20,000 clones, roughly 17% found once. Sequencing was performed on blood. The receptors shown here come from a male donor with papillary thyroid cancer or a benign thyroid nodule (not recorded which). Some clones in this sample may be carry-over from other donors' samples. Both conserved end residues are part of each CDR3. D genes are given only for firm matches. Clone size is shown for a subset of rows, as once, few, many or a class of expanded clone.

TRBD2 TRBJ2-7 TRBV5-6 once TGTGCCAGCAGATCCGGGACTAGCGGGAATAACAAGCAGTACTTC CASRSGTSGNNKQYF
. TRBJ2-3 TRBV10-3 many TGTGCCATCAGTGCGGGAGTAGGCACAGATACGCAGTATTTT CAISAGVGTDTQYF
. TRBJ2-3 TRBV5-1 many TGCGCCAGCAGCTCGAACCGGGGCACAGATACGCAGTATTTT CASSSNRGTDTQYF
TRBD1 TRBJ1-1 TRBV5-1 many TGCGCCACCGGAGGCGGGACAGGGGGCAAAATTTTCTTT CATGGGTGGKIFF
TRBD1 TRBJ1-2 TRBV28 many TGTGCCAGCAGTTTATTGGGACAGGGTTTTGGCTACACCTTC CASSLLGQGFGYTF
TRBD2 TRBJ2-7 TRBV25-1 many TGTGCCAGCAGTGATATCGCGGGAGGCTACGAGCAGTACTTC CASSDIAGGYEQYF
. TRBJ1-1 TRBV27 medium-sized TGTGCCAGCAGTACTGGGACGCTCGTTGAAGCTTTCTTT CASSTGTLVEAFF
. TRBJ2-1 TRBV19 many TGTGCCAGTAGTATGATGAGTGGGAGTTTCAATGAGCAGTTCTTC CASSMMSGSFNEQFF
TRBD1 TRBJ1-5 TRBV19 many TGTGCCAGCGCCTTGGGACAGGGGGACAATCAGCCCCAGCATTTT CASALGQGDNQPQHF
. TRBJ2-7 TRBV5-1 . TGCGCCAGCAGCTTCGGCAACGAGCAGTACTTC CASSFGNEQYF
. TRBJ1-3 TRBV4-2 . TGTGCCAGCAGCCAAGTTTTGGGGGGCGCAGACACCATATATTTT CASSQVLGGADTIYF
TRBD2 TRBJ2-7 TRBV28 few TGTGCCAGCAGCTCCATCTGGGGACTAGCTAACTACGAGCAGTACTTC CASSSIWGLANYEQYF
TRBD1 TRBJ1-1 TRBV5-6 many TGTGCCAGCAGCTTGGCTGTCCGGGACAGGGGTTGGAGAAACGCTGAAGCTTTCTTT CASSLAVRDRGWRNAEAFF
. TRBJ2-1 TRBV12-3/TRBV12-4 many TGTGCCAGCAGTTTGGCGGGGCCGGGTAGCAATGAGCAGTTCTTC CASSLAGPGSNEQFF
TRBD1 TRBJ2-1 TRBV5-1 many TGCGCCAGCAGCTTGGGACAGGGGTTGGATGAGCAGTTCTTC CASSLGQGLDEQFF
. TRBJ2-7 TRBV5-1 . TGCGCCAGCAGCTTCTGGACCCTCCACTACGAGCAGTACTTC CASSFWTLHYEQYF
TRBD2 TRBJ2-7 TRBV5-1 . TGCGCCAGCAGCTTTCCTGTCGAGCGGGGGGAGGCCTACGAGCAGTACTTC CASSFPVERGEAYEQYF
. TRBJ2-6 TRBV2 many TGTGCCAGCAGTGAATGGTTGTTCGGGGCCAACGTCCTGACTTTC CASSEWLFGANVLTF
. TRBJ2-7 TRBV5-5 many TGTGCCAGCAGCAGCCGGGACACCTTAACCTACGAGCAGTACTTC CASSSRDTLTYEQYF
TRBD2 TRBJ2-1 TRBV27 . TGTGCCAGCAGTTTATTCTCCTCTGGACTAGCGGGAACAGAGCAGTTCTTC CASSLFSSGLAGTEQFF
. TRBJ1-1 TRBV29-1 many TGCAGCGTTGATGGGAACACTGAAGCTTTCTTT CSVDGNTEAFF
TRBD2 TRBJ2-1 TRBV19 many TGTGCCACCTCGTTGGGGGGGTCAACGTACAATGAGCAGTTCTTC CATSLGGSTYNEQFF
TRBD1 TRBJ2-4 TRBV6-2/TRBV6-3 many TGTGCCAGCAGTAGAGGACAGGCTGGCAACATTCAGTACTTC CASSRGQAGNIQYF
. TRBJ2-3 TRBV5-1 . TGCGCCAGCAGCTTGGGGAGTACTCGCTCGACGCATACGCAGTATTTT CASSLGSTRSTHTQYF
. TRBJ2-7 TRBV13 many TGTGCCAGCAGCTCAGGGCAGCCCTCCTACGAGCAGTACTTC CASSSGQPSYEQYF
TRBD2 TRBJ2-5 TRBV10-2 many TGCGCCAGCAGTGAAACTAGCGGGGAAGAGACCCAGTACTTC CASSETSGEETQYF
TRBD2 TRBJ2-5 TRBV2 many TGTGCCAGCATGAACGGACTAGCAATAGAGACCCAGTACTTC CASMNGLAIETQYF
. TRBJ1-2 TRBV3-1 . TGTGCCAGCAGCCAAGAAAAGTGGGGCAGGCTCTATGGCTACACCTTC CASSQEKWGRLYGYTF
. TRBJ2-1 TRBV20-1 many TGCAGTGCCAGTAGCGCTACGTTTTACAATGAGCAGTTCTTC CSASSATFYNEQFF
. TRBJ1-5 TRBV19 . TGTGCCAGTAGTATTTCAATCGGGGGAGGTGTTCAGCCCCAGCATTTT CASSISIGGGVQPQHF
TRBD2 TRBJ2-7 TRBV6-1 few TGCGCCAGCGGTGAAACTAGCGGGAGCTCCTACGAGCAGTACTTC CASGETSGSSYEQYF
. TRBJ2-5 TRBV11-2 large TGTGCCAGCAGCTTGAGAGGGGGGTGGGAGACCCAGTACTTC CASSLRGGWETQYF
. TRBJ2-1 TRBV20-1 many TGCAGTGCTAGCGGGATCAAACCCAATGAGCAGTTCTTC CSASGIKPNEQFF
. TRBJ2-2 TRBV5-1 . TGCGCCAGCAGCTTAAACACCGGGGAGCTGTTTTTT CASSLNTGELFF
. TRBJ2-5 TRBV29-1 many TGCAGCGTTGACGTAGGGTTGGAGACCCAGTACTTC CSVDVGLETQYF
TRBD2 TRBJ2-1 TRBV9 many TGTGCCAGCAGCCCTAGCGGAGTGCCGCAGTTCTTC CASSPSGVPQFF
TRBD1 TRBJ1-6 TRBV3-1 many TGTGCCAGCAGCCTAACCGAGGGGGCAGCCCTCCACTTT CASSLTEGAALHF
. TRBJ2-7 TRBV27 . TGTGCCAGCAGTACGCTAGCTACCCTCCCCTACGAGCAGTACTTC CASSTLATLPYEQYF
. TRBJ2-6 TRBV6-5 . TGTGCCAGCAGTCCCCGTACAGGGAGAAACTCTGGGGCCAACGTCCTGACTTTC CASSPRTGRNSGANVLTF
. TRBJ2-7 TRBV20-1 many TGCAGTGCTAGGTCCAACTACGAGCAGTACTTC CSARSNYEQYF
. TRBJ2-7 TRBV19 many TGTGCCAGTAGTACGGGAGCCCCCTACGAGCAGTACTTC CASSTGAPYEQYF
. TRBJ2-2 TRBV11-3 many TGTGCCAGCAGCCCGGGACCTAGGGGCGGGTTCGGGGAGCTGTTTTTT CASSPGPRGGFGELFF
TRBD1 TRBJ1-2 TRBV20-1 medium-sized TGCAGTGCTCCCGGGACAGGGACAGTACGGAGCAACTATGGCTACACCTTC CSAPGTGTVRSNYGYTF